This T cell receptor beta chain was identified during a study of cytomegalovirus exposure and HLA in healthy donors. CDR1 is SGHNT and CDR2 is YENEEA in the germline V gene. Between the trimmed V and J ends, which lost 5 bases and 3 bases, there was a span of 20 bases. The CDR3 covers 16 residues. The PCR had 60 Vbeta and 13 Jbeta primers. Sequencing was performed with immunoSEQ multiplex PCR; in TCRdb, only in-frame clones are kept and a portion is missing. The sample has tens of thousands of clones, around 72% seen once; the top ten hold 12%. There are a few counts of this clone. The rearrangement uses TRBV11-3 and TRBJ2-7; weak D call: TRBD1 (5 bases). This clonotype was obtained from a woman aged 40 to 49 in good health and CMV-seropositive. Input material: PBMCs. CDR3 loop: CASSPGMGQGDYEQYF. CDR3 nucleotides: TGTGCCAGCAGCCCTGGGATGGGGCAGGGCGACTACGAGCAGTACTTC.